The TCR beta chain under discussion was sequenced for a study of blood T cell repertoires in COVID-19. Authors' processing steps: Quantification of nucleated cells was approximated via reference gene primer amplification. Using immunoSEQ multiplex PCR, the repertoire was profiled, and TCRdb retains in-frame clones only, with some absent. V and J calls plus clone size are reproduced from that table; the DNA served to infer D and trimming. The sample holds around 170,000 clones; approximately 88% are singletons and the top ten take 3.5% to 5%. The CDR3 totals 14 residues. The V gene lost 0 bases and the J gene lost 6 bases, with 11 bases spanning the gap. Germline loops: CDR1 SGHTA, CDR2 FQGNSA.

The rearrangement uses TRBV7-2 and TRBJ2-5; D is unresolved. The specimen sequenced was peripheral blood. The clonotype originates from a woman in her twenties or thirties with acute or convalescent COVID-19. The CDR3: CASSLASRLQTQYF. In nucleotides, the CDR3 is TGTGCCAGCAGCTTAGCCTCTCGGTTACAGACCCAGTACTTC. Supplemented by reference TRBV7-2 and TRBJ2-5, the full variable domain reads GAGVSQSPSNKVTEKGKDVELRCDPISGHTALYWYRQSLGQGLEFLIYFQGNSAPDKSGLPSDRFSAERTGGSVSTLTIQRTQQEDSAVYLCASSLASRLQTQYFGPGTRLLVL.